This TCR beta chain was sequenced for a study of shared clonotypes between healthy human individuals. Assay: immunoSEQ multiplex PCR; the TCRdb copy retains only in-frame clones and omits some. Seen here are fewer than 2.5 million clones, 93% observed once, and the top ten hold 0.36%. Germline CDR1 SGHRS, CDR2 YFSETQ. V lost 0 bases to trimming and J lost 0 bases; unmatched junction nucleotides: 7. The CDR3 is made up of 18 amino acids. Sequenced sample: naive CD4+ T cells from PBMCs. Subset denoted: CD45RA+ positively selected. The receptor's source is a man aged 18 to 35 in good health. Some clones in this sample may be carry-over from other donors' samples. The rearrangement uses TRBV5-1 and TRBJ2-7; 12 bases are shared with TRBD2. CDR3 residues: CASSLGLAGEVLSYEQYF. DNA for the CDR3: TGCGCCAGCAGCTTGGGACTAGCGGGGGAGGTCCTCTCCTACGAGCAGTACTTC.